Each of the 22 T cell receptor beta chains below was sequenced from the same sample in a study of blood T cell repertoires in COVID-19. Using immunoSEQ multiplex PCR, the repertoire was profiled, and TCRdb retains in-frame clones only, with some absent. Altogether tens of thousands of clones are present, roughly four fifths being singletons, with the ten largest covering around 30%. Material: peripheral blood. All receptors derive from a human donor in a cohort sampled during active COVID-19.

The chain has TRBV6-5 and TRBJ2-1, with 10 nucleotides matching TRBD2. This CDR3 is 15 amino acids long. Germline V lookup: CDR1 MNHEY, CDR2 SVGAGI. V lost 6 bases, J lost 5 bases, and 7 bases stayed unmatched. The DNA of the CDR3 is TGTGCCAGCAGCCCCCTACTAGCGGGGCACAATGAGCAGTTCTTC. Its translation: CASSPLLAGHNEQFF.

The V and J genes are TRBV11-2 and TRBJ1-1, with 11 bases lining up with TRBD1. After removal of 5 bases from V and 5 bases from J, the junction contained 4 bases not matched to a gene. The CDR3 contains 14 residues. CDR1 is SGHAT, CDR2 FQNNGV, per germline. The CDR3 DNA reads as TGTGCCAGCAGCCCCGGACAGGGGGCAACTGAAGCTTTCTTT. It specifies CASSPGQGATEAFF.

The chain combines TRBV5-4 with TRBJ2-5; the D gene is possibly TRBD1 (5 bases). V was clipped by 0 bases and J by 3 bases, with 12 bases between them. Germline V lookup: CDR1 SGHNT, CDR2 YYREEE (reference sequence). There are 15 residues in the CDR3. CDR3 amino acids: CASSLAQRGKETQYF. The CDR3 coding sequence is TGTGCCAGCAGCTTGGCTCAAAGGGGTAAAGAGACCCAGTACTTC.

The chain employs TRBV27 and TRBJ1-4; D not certain. The ends were cut back, 5 bases at V and 8 bases at J, with 12 bases in the middle. CDR3 length: 13 amino acids. CDR1 MNHEY and CDR2 SMNVEV come from the germline V gene (reference sequence). The CDR3 DNA follows: TGTGCCAGCAGTAACATCTTGAACGAAAAACTGTTTTTT. It codes for CASSNILNEKLFF. The full variable domain, in which reference TRBV27 and TRBJ1-4 provide the parts outside the CDR3, is EAQVTQNPRYLITVTGKKLTVTCSQNMNHEYMSWYRQDPGLGLRQIYYSMNVEVTDKGDVPEGYKVSRKEKRNFPLILESPSPNQTSLYFCASSNILNEKLFFGSGTQLSVL.

The CDR3 DNA reads TGTGCCAGCAGTGAGGGGCGGAATTCTAACTATGGCTACACCTTC. This sequence encodes CASSEGRNSNYGYTF. The chain carries TRBV6-1 and TRBJ1-2; TRBD1 might be the D (5 bases). V dropped 3 bases and J dropped 0 bases, with 11 bases sitting between them. The germline gives CDR1 MNHNS, CDR2 SASEGT. This CDR3 comprises 15 residues.

V gene TRBV14 combines with J gene TRBJ1-6, with a tentative D call TRBD1 (6 bases). Germline V lookup: CDR1 SGHDN, CDR2 FVKESK. The CDR3 covers 17 residues. Trimming pared 2 bases from V and 5 bases from J, leaving 16 bases between. The CDR3 sequence is CASSQRTGTPNNSPLHF. The CDR3, as DNA: TGTGCCAGCAGCCAACGTACCGGGACACCAAATAATTCACCCCTCCACTTT.

This clone is a singleton in its sample. The chain is built from TRBV7-6 and TRBJ2-1; 9 nucleotides match TRBD2. The CDR3 loop spans 15 amino acids. The V and J ends lost 6 bases and 7 bases, in that order; junction bases with no gene match: 10. Germline V lookup: CDR1 SGHVS, CDR2 FNYEAQ. The CDR3 bases are TGTGCCAGCAGTTTCATAGCGGGGGTTGGGAATGAGCAGTTCTTC. Translated, it gives CASSFIAGVGNEQFF. The variable domain in full, with the rest retrieved from reference TRBV7-6 and TRBJ2-1, is GAGVSQSPRYKVTKRGQDVALRCDPISGHVSLYWYRQALGQGPEFLTYFNYEAQQDKSGLPNDRFSAERPEGSISTLTIQRTEQRDSAMYRCASSFIAGVGNEQFFGPGTRLTVL.

This clone was seen many times. This CDR3 reads CAISESGPSGANVLTF. The CDR3 bases are TGTGCCATCAGTGAGTCTGGGCCCTCTGGGGCCAACGTCCTGACTTTC. The chain links TRBV10-3 to TRBJ2-6, with D uncertain. The germline V and J ends were trimmed by 0 bases and 0 bases, with 6 bases remaining between them. CDR1 is ENHRY and CDR2 is SYGVKD in the germline V gene. This CDR3 is built from 16 residues.

Details on this clone: This specimen includes other DNA sequences encoding the same CDR3. The chain joins TRBV3-1 (or the pseudogene TRBV3-2) to TRBJ2-6; 7 bases align to TRBD1. Germline V gene data show CDR1 as LGHDT and CDR2 as YNNKEL (reference sequence). Trimming at V came to 4 bases and at J to 0 bases, leaving 6 bases not matched to a gene. The CDR3 runs 17 residues. The CDR3 nucleotides are TGTGCCAGCAGCCCAAGGACAGGCGGCTCTGGGGCCAACGTCCTGACTTTC. It specifies CASSPRTGGSGANVLTF.

The chain combines TRBV6-2 or TRBV6-3 with TRBJ1-5; 7 bases line up with TRBD1. Trimming removed 1 base from V and 7 bases from J; junction bases left unmatched: 7. CDR1 is MNHEY and CDR2 is SVGEGT in the germline V gene. The CDR3 has 15 amino acids. The CDR3 DNA is TGTGCCAGCAGTTACTTGACAGGGCTTTGGCAGCCCCAGCATTTT. Protein sequence: CASSYLTGLWQPQHF.

This rearrangement joins TRBV7-9 to TRBJ1-5; D is ambiguous. The germline V gene encodes CDR1 SEHNR and CDR2 FQNEAQ (reference sequence). CDR3 size: 13 residues. The V end lost 5 bases, the J end lost 2 bases, and 7 bases lay between the germline ends. CDR3 nucleotide sequence: TGTGCCAGCAGCCTCAGTGGCAATCAGCCCCAGCATTTT. Translating it yields CASSLSGNQPQHF.

The chain recombines TRBV7-2 with TRBJ1-2, with TRBD1 matching 7 bases. Germline V gene sequence: CDR1 SGHTA, CDR2 FQGNSA. CDR3 length: 14 residues. V lost 1 base, J lost 4 bases, and 3 bases stayed unmatched. Here the CDR3 reads CASSLGDRIYGYTF. DNA of the CDR3: TGTGCCAGCAGCTTAGGGGACAGAATCTATGGCTACACCTTC.

This clone is labeled medium-sized (0.01 to 0.1%). The genes are TRBV5-1 and TRBJ2-7, with D unresolved. Trimming removed 0 bases at V and 4 bases at J, with 11 bases between. The CDR3 totals 14 residues. From germline, CDR1 is SGHRS and CDR2 YFSETQ. The CDR3: CASSLGSEKYEQYF. DNA for the CDR3: TGCGCCAGCAGCTTGGGTTCAGAAAAGTACGAGCAGTACTTC.

This clone has a single count. The genes are TRBV3-1 (or the pseudogene TRBV3-2) and TRBJ1-1; a weak D match, TRBD1 (5 bases). Germline V CDR1 and CDR2: LGHDT, YNNKEL (reference sequence). This CDR3 contains 13 residues. Trimming removed 4 bases from V and 6 bases from J, with 12 bases in between. DNA of the CDR3: TGTGCCAGCAGCCCCGGGGGAGGGTCTGAAGCTTTCTTT. It specifies CASSPGGGSEAFF.

V usage is TRBV11-2 and J usage is TRBJ2-7; a weak D match, TRBD2 (6 bases). In germline, CDR1 is SGHAT, CDR2 FQNNGV. V lost 1 base and J 2 bases, leaving 12 bases between the germline ends. The CDR3 is 15 residues long. The chain's CDR3 is CASSLGDGGAYEQYF. The CDR3 DNA reads as TGTGCCAGCAGCTTAGGCGACGGAGGGGCCTACGAGCAGTACTTC.

V gene TRBV5-1 combines with J gene TRBJ2-3; 7 bases map to TRBD2. The CDR3 consists of 14 residues. V lost 0 bases and J lost 3; bases outside the gene matches: 1. The germline V gene has CDR1 SGHRS and CDR2 YFSETQ. In nucleotides, the CDR3 is TGCGCCAGCAGCTTGGGGGAGGGGACAGATACGCAGTATTTT. Protein sequence: CASSLGEGTDTQYF.

This clone has more than one count but fewer than ten. The rearrangement joins TRBV28 to TRBJ2-7; D gene unclear. The CDR3 is made up of 13 amino acids. The germline V and J ends were trimmed by 3 bases and 12 bases, with 18 bases remaining between them. CDR1 and CDR2 from the germline V gene are MDHEN and SYDVKM. The CDR3 DNA is TGTGCCAGCAGTTTGTTAACCGACACCGATCCGTACTTC. This gives the protein CASSLLTDTDPYF.

A note on this clone: The sample has other DNA sequences that encode this CDR3 too. The chain employs TRBV24-1 and TRBJ2-5; D remains ambiguous. V was cut by 2 bases and J by 4 bases, with 13 bases left in between. CDR3 length: 15 amino acids. Germline CDR1 KGHDR, CDR2 SFDVKD. CDR3 sequence (DNA): TGTGCCACCAGTGATTCGAGAGGTATCGGAGAGACCCAGTACTTC. Residues: CATSDSRGIGETQYF.

The chain has TRBV5-1 and TRBJ2-1; tentative D call: TRBD1 (6 bases). The germline V gene encodes CDR1 SGHRS and CDR2 YFSETQ. V was trimmed by 4 bases and J by 2 bases, leaving 13 bases between them. CDR3 size: 15 residues. The CDR3 DNA reads TGCGCCAGCAGCCTATCCAGGGGAACCTACAATGAGCAGTTCTTC. Translating gives CASSLSRGTYNEQFF.

V usage is TRBV2 and J usage is TRBJ1-1; 8 nucleotides align to TRBD1. The ends lost 8 bases at V and 5 bases at J; junction bases unmatched: 4. The CDR3 contains 12 residues. Germline V lookup: CDR1 SNHLY, CDR2 FYNNEI. The CDR3 DNA is TGTGCCAGCGCCAGGGGGCTGACTGAAGCTTTCTTT. Protein: CASARGLTEAFF.

The chain recombines TRBV21-1 with TRBJ1-5; TRBD1 is the table's D call, not checked against the DNA. TRBV21-1 is termed a pseudogene. This CDR3 region has 17 residues. The CDR3 protein is CASSSRDITYSNQPQHF. In nucleotides, the CDR3 is TGTGCCAGCAGCTCCCGGGACATTACTTATAGCAATCAGCCCCAGCATTTT.

The chain has TRBV7-2 and TRBJ1-6, with D unresolved. Germline loops: CDR1 SGHTA, CDR2 FQGNSA. This CDR3 has 12 amino acids. V was trimmed by 1 base and J by 10 bases, leaving 5 bases between them. The CDR3 here is CASSLVLSPLHF. As DNA, the CDR3 is TGTGCCAGCAGCTTAGTTCTCTCACCCCTCCACTTT. Full variable domain (missing parts from reference TRBV7-2 and TRBJ1-6): GAGVSQSPSNKVTEKGKDVELRCDPISGHTALYWYRQSLGQGLEFLIYFQGNSAPDKSGLPSDRFSAERTGGSVSTLTIQRTQQEDSAVYLCASSLVLSPLHFGNGTRLTVT.